The sequence of this T cell receptor beta chain was determined in a study of T cells after yellow fever vaccination. The table lists this clonotype with many counts. The CDR3 totals 16 residues. Germline V lookup: CDR1 SGHRS, CDR2 YFSETQ. The V segment lost 1 base and the J segment 0 bases; nucleotides outside the gene matches: 5. UMIs and a universal primer site were added when TCR cDNA was made by 5'RACE template switching. TCRdb ran MiXCR on the 5' RACE reads and lists one entry per CDR3 protein. The table has about 110,000 distinct CDR3 sequences, 8% to 9.5% seen once. Material: CD8+ T cells sorted from PBMCs, obtained 45 days after the yellow fever booster vaccination. The chain employs TRBV5-1 and TRBJ2-7; 9 bases match TRBD2. The clonotype comes from a man between 25 and 39 years old who received the YFV17D yellow fever vaccine. The CDR3 nucleotides are TGCGCCAGCAGCTTGCTGGCGGGAGGGAGCTCCTACGAGCAGTACTTC. This translates into CASSLLAGGSSYEQYF.